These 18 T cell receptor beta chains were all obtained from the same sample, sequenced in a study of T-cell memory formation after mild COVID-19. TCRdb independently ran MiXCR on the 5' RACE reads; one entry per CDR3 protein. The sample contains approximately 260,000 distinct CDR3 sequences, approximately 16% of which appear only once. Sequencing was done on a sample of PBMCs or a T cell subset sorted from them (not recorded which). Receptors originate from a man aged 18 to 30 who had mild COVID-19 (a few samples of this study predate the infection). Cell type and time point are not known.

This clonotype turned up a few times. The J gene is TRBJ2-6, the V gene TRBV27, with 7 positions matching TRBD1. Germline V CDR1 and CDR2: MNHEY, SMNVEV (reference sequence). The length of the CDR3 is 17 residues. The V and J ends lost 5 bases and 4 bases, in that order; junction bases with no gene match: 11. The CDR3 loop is CASSLHETGTGANVLTF. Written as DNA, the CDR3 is TGTGCCAGCAGTCTCCACGAGACAGGGACCGGGGCCAACGTCCTGACTTTC.

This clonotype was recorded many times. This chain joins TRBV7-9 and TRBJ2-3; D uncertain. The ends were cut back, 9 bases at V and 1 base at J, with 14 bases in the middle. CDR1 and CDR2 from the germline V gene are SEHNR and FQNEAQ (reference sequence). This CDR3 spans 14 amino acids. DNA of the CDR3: TGTGCCAGGCAGGCCATCCGAGGCACAGATACGCAGTATTTT. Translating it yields CARQAIRGTDTQYF. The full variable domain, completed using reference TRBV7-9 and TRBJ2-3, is DTGVSQNPRHKITKRGQNVTFRCDPISEHNRLYWYRQTLGQGPEFLTYFQNEAQLEKSRLLSDRFSAERPKGSFSTLEIQRTEQGDSAMYLCARQAIRGTDTQYFGPGTRLTVL.

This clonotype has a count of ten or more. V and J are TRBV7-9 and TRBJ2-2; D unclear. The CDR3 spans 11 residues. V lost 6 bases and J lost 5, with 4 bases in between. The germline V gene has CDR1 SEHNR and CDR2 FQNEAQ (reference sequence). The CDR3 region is CASRKTGELFF. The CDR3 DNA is TGTGCCAGCAGGAAAACCGGGGAGCTGTTTTTT.

CDR3 bases: TGCGCCAGCAGCTTTCAGGCGAACAATGAGCAGTTCTTC. Translation: CASSFQANNEQFF. The V call is TRBV5-1, the J call TRBJ2-1; D remains unclear. The germline CDR1 and CDR2 sequences are SGHRS and YFSETQ. The CDR3 runs to 13 residues. Deletions cut 2 bases from V and 5 bases from J, with 8 bases between.

This CDR3 reads CASSWTGRNEQFF. CDR3 coding DNA: TGTGCCAGCAGTTGGACAGGGCGGAATGAGCAGTTCTTC. V is TRBV27 and J is TRBJ2-1; 8 nucleotides agree with TRBD1. Germline values: CDR1 MNHEY, CDR2 SMNVEV (reference sequence). The CDR3 is 13 residues long. The junction had 3 bases not matched to a gene; V was cut back by 4 bases and J by 7 bases.

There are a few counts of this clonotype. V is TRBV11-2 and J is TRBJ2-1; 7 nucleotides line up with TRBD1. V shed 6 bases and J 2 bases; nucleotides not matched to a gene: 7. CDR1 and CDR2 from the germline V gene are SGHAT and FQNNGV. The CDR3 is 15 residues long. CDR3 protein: CASREEGAPYNEQFF. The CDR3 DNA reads TGTGCCAGCAGGGAAGAGGGGGCCCCCTACAATGAGCAGTTCTTC.

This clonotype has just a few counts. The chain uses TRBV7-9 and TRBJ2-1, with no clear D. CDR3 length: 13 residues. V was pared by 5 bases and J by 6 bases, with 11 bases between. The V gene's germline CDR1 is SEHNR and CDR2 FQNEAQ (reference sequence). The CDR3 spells CASSPARANEQFF. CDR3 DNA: TGTGCCAGCAGCCCGGCCCGGGCCAATGAGCAGTTCTTC.

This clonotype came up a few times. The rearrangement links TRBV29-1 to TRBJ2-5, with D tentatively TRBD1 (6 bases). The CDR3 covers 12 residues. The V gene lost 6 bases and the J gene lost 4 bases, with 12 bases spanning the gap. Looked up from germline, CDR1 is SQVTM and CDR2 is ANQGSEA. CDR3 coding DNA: TGCAGCGTGGATTGGGGGCGAGAGACCCAGTACTTC. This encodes CSVDWGRETQYF.

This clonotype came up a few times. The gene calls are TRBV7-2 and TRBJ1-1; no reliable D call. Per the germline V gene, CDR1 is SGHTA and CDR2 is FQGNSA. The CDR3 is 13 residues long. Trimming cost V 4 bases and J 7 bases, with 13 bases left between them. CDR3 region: CASSSLWNLEAFF. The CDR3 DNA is TGTGCCAGCAGCTCCCTCTGGAACCTTGAAGCTTTCTTT.

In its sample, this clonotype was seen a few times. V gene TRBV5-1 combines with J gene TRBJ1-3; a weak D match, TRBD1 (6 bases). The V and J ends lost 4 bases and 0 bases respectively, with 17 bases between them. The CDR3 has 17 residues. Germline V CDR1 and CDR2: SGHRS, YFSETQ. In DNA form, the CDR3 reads TGCGCCAGCAGCCCACGAGACAGGAGCCTCTCTGGAAACACCATATATTTT. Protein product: CASSPRDRSLSGNTIYF.

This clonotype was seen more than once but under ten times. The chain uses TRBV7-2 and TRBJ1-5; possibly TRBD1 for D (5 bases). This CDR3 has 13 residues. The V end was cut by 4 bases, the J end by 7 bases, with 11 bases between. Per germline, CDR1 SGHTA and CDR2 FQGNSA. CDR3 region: CASSSQTGQPQHF. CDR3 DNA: TGTGCCAGCAGCTCCCAAACAGGCCAGCCCCAGCATTTT. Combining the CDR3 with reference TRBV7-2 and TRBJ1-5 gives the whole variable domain GAGVSQSPSNKVTEKGKDVELRCDPISGHTALYWYRQSLGQGLEFLIYFQGNSAPDKSGLPSDRFSAERTGGSVSTLTIQRTQQEDSAVYLCASSSQTGQPQHFGDGTRLSIL.

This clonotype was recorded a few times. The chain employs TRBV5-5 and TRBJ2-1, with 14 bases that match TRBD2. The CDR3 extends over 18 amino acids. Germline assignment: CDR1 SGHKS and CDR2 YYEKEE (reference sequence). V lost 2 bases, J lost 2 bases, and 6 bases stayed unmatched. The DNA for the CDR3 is TGTGCCAGCAGCTTCAGGACTAGCGGGGGGCAGACCTACAATGAGCAGTTCTTC. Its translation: CASSFRTSGGQTYNEQFF.

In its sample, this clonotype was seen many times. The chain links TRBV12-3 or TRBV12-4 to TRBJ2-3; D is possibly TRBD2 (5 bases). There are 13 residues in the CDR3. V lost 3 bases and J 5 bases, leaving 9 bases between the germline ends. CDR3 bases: TGTGCCAGCAGTTTCGACGGGGTAGATACGCAGTATTTT. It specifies CASSFDGVDTQYF.

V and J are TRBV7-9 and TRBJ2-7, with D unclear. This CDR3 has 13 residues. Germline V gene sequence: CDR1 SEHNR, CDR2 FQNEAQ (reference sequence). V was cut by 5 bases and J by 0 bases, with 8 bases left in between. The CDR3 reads CASSVNRSYEQYV. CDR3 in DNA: TGTGCCAGCAGCGTTAACCGCTCCTACGAGCAGTACGTC.

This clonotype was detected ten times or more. The CDR3: CASSPMGGTEAFF. The CDR3 DNA is TGTGCCAGCAGCCCCATGGGTGGAACTGAAGCTTTCTTT. The chain uses TRBV7-2 and TRBJ1-1, with no clear D. Deletions cut 5 bases from V and 5 bases from J, with 12 bases between. This CDR3 has 13 amino acids. Germline V gene lookup returns CDR1 SGHTA and CDR2 FQGNSA.

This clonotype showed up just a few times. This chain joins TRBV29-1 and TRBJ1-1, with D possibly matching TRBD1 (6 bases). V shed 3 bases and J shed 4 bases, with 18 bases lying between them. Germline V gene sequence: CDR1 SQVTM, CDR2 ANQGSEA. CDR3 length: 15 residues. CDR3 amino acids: CSVDPGAGAGTEAFF. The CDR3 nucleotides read TGCAGCGTTGACCCGGGGGCAGGGGCGGGCACTGAAGCTTTCTTT.

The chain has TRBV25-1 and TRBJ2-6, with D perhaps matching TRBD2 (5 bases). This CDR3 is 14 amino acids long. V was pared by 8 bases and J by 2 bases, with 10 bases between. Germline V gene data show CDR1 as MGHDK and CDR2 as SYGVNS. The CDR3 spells CASAAGAGANVLTF. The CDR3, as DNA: TGTGCCAGCGCTGCGGGCGCTGGGGCCAACGTCCTGACTTTC.

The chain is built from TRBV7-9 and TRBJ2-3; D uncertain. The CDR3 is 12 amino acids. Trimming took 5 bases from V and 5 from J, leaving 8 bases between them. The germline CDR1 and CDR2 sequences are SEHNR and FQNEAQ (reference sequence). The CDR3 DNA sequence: TGTGCCAGCAGCCCCAGAAAAGATACGCAGTATTTT. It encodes CASSPRKDTQYF.